The rows below give T cell receptor beta chains drawn from one sample of a study of glioma-infiltrating T cells. MiXCR was run by TCRdb on the multiplex PCR reads, yielding one entry per CDR3 protein. The sample records 100,000 to 150,000 distinct CDR3 sequences, about 25% being singletons. Material for sequencing was glioma tissue, nonneoplastic brain tissue, or PBMCs (not recorded which). These receptors came from a human donor with low-grade glioma or glioblastoma, undergoing nonglioma brain surgery, or in good health (not recorded which). Both conserved end residues are part of each CDR3. The order of the fields is clone size, D gene, J gene, V gene, CDR3 protein, CDR3 DNA. A D gene is named only where the DNA matches it firmly. Only part of the rows carry a size: once, few, many, or a class if the clone is expanded.

>-|TRBD1|TRBJ1-1|TRBV24-1
CATSDSRGPNTGAFF
TGTGCCACCAGTGACTCCAGGGGGCCGAACACTGGAGCTTTCTTT
>-|-|TRBJ1-2|TRBV7-9
CASKEGDYTF
TGTGCCAGCAAGGAGGGAGACTACACCTTC
>once|-|TRBJ1-1|TRBV6-2/TRBV6-3
CASSVEARGPEAFF
TGTGCCAGCAGCGTAGAGGCCAGAGGACCTGAAGCTTTCTTT
>-|-|TRBJ1-6|TRBV5-1
CASSTGQNFRNSPLHF
TGCGCCAGCAGCACGGGACAAAACTTTAGGAATTCACCCCTCCACTTT
>-|-|TRBJ2-3|TRBV19
CASSRGGSTDTQYF
TGTGCCAGTAGTCGCGGCGGAAGCACAGATACGCAGTATTTT
>many|-|TRBJ1-5|TRBV6-1
CASSYRDGQPQHF
TGTGCCAGCAGTTATCGGGATGGACAGCCCCAGCATTTT
>-|-|TRBJ2-5|TRBV20-1
CSAREGSQRETQYF
TGCAGTGCTAGAGAGGGATCTCAAAGGGAGACCCAGTACTTC
>-|-|TRBJ2-1|TRBV24-1
CATSDLQRGNNEQFF
TGTGCCACCAGTGATTTGCAGAGAGGGAACAATGAGCAGTTCTTC
>few|-|TRBJ1-3|TRBV7-3
CASSGTQGRNTIYF
TGTGCCAGCAGCGGAACACAGGGAAGGAACACCATATATTTT
>few|-|TRBJ2-2|TRBV19
CASDKGPTNTGELFF
TGTGCCAGTGATAAGGGACCGACGAACACCGGGGAGCTGTTTTTT
>-|TRBD2|TRBJ2-5|TRBV11-2
CASSTLAGGYATQYF
TGTGCCAGCAGCACCCTAGCGGGGGGGTATGCGACCCAGTACTTC
>-|-|TRBJ2-3|TRBV5-4
CASSPPSIVADTQYF
TGTGCCAGCAGCCCCCCTTCGATAGTCGCAGATACGCAGTATTTT
>-|TRBD1|TRBJ1-5|TRBV12-3/TRBV12-4
CASRVQGISNQPQHF
TGTGCCAGCAGGGTACAGGGGATAAGCAATCAGCCCCAGCATTTT
>many|-|TRBJ1-1|TRBV20-1
CSARRELNTEAFF
TGCAGTGCTAGGCGGGAGCTGAACACTGAAGCTTTCTTT
>few|-|TRBJ2-2|TRBV15
CATSDLRGSGELFF
TGTGCCACCAGCGACCTCAGGGGATCCGGGGAGCTGTTTTTT
>-|-|TRBJ1-6|TRBV18
CASSPPIGVPLHF
TGTGCCAGCTCACCACCGATTGGGGTCCCCCTCCACTTT
>-|-|TRBJ1-2|TRBV7-9
CASSLFRQEEGYTF
TGTGCCAGCAGCTTATTCAGGCAGGAGGAAGGCTACACCTTC
>-|-|TRBJ1-2|TRBV6-1
CASSDPGRGPNYGYTF
TGTGCCAGCAGTGACCCGGGACGGGGACCTAACTATGGCTACACCTTC
>-|TRBD1|TRBJ1-2|TRBV28
CASSPGTVYGYTF
TGTGCCAGCAGCCCCGGGACAGTCTATGGCTACACCTTC
>-|-|TRBJ2-1|TRBV27
CASSPRRVFGDEQFF
TGTGCCAGCAGTCCCCGTCGAGTATTCGGGGATGAACAGTTCTTC
>many|TRBD2|TRBJ2-5|TRBV7-2
CASSSSSGGLETQYF
TGTGCCAGCAGCTCCTCTAGCGGGGGGTTGGAGACCCAGTACTTC
>many|-|TRBJ1-5|TRBV20-1
CSARAPGSNQPQHF
TGCAGTGCTAGGGCCCCAGGAAGCAATCAGCCCCAGCATTTT
>many|TRBD2|TRBJ2-1|TRBV29-1
CSVWTSGGARDEQFF
TGCAGCGTTTGGACTAGCGGGGGGGCACGGGACGAGCAGTTCTTC
>few|-|TRBJ2-1|TRBV7-3
CASTQGGAYNEQFF
TGTGCCAGCACCCAGGGGGGGGCCTACAATGAGCAGTTCTTC
>many|-|TRBJ1-2|TRBV6-1
CAIAGGYGYTF
TGTGCTATAGCCGGGGGCTATGGCTACACCTTC
>many|TRBD2|TRBJ2-3|TRBV6-1
CASSEASGGFTDTQYF
TGTGCCAGCAGTGAAGCAAGCGGGGGGTTTACAGATACGCAGTATTTT
>few|TRBD1|TRBJ1-2|TRBV4-1
CASSQVGQNYGYTF
TGCGCCAGCAGCCAAGTGGGACAGAACTATGGCTACACCTTC
>-|TRBD1|TRBJ1-1|TRBV7-3
CASSQGVNTEAFF
TGTGCCAGCAGCCAGGGGGTGAACACTGAAGCTTTCTTT
>many|TRBD1|TRBJ1-5|TRBV20-1
CRAGTGNQPQHF
TGCAGGGCCGGGACAGGTAATCAGCCCCAGCATTTT
>-|TRBD1|TRBJ2-3|TRBV18
CASSPKQGAGTDTQYF
TGTGCCAGCTCTCCCAAACAGGGGGCCGGCACAGATACGCAGTATTTT
>-|-|TRBJ1-1|TRBV6-1
CASSPPHRERTKAFF
TGTGCCAGCAGTCCCCCTCACAGGGAAAGGACTAAAGCTTTCTTT
>few|-|TRBJ1-3|TRBV3-1
CASSLDSTSGNTIYF
TGTGCCAGCAGCCTGGACAGCACCTCTGGAAACACCATATATTTT
>few|-|TRBJ2-5|TRBV14
CASSQDLRQETQYF
TGTGCCAGCAGCCAAGATCTGAGACAAGAGACCCAGTACTTC
>few|-|TRBJ1-2|TRBV9
CASSGLTGTLGYTF
TGTGCCAGCAGCGGGCTCACGGGGACGTTAGGCTACACCTTC
>-|-|TRBJ2-3|TRBV27
CASSFEGNTQYF
TGTGCCAGCAGTTTCGAGGGCAATACGCAGTATTTT
>-|-|TRBJ1-1|TRBV6-1
CASKDPTNTEAFF
TGTGCCAGCAAGGACCCTACGAACACTGAAGCTTTCTTT
>once|-|TRBJ1-1|TRBV3-1
CAGSQDYTNTEAFF
TGTGCCGGCAGCCAAGATTATACGAACACTGAAGCTTTCTTT
>many|-|TRBJ2-5|TRBV15
CATTTALQETQYF
TGTGCCACCACTACAGCCCTCCAAGAGACCCAGTACTTC
>-|TRBD2|TRBJ2-3|TRBV4-1
CASSRSSGGAEDTQYF
TGCGCCAGCAGCCGAAGTAGCGGGGGGGCCGAGGATACGCAGTATTTT
>many|-|TRBJ2-2|TRBV6-1
CASRYGGPANTGELFF
TGTGCCAGCCGATACGGGGGGCCGGCGAACACCGGGGAGCTGTTTTTT
>many|-|TRBJ2-3|TRBV20-1
CSARTSPSTDTQYF
TGCAGTGCTAGGACCAGCCCCAGCACAGATACGCAGTATTTT
>few|-|TRBJ2-1|TRBV20-1
CSARRGGRDNEQFF
TGCAGTGCTAGAAGGGGGGGACGTGACAATGAGCAGTTCTTC
>many|-|TRBJ1-1|TRBV6-2/TRBV6-3
CASSYILMNTEAFF
TGTGCCAGCAGTTACATACTCATGAACACTGAAGCTTTCTTT
>many|-|TRBJ1-2|TRBV20-1
CSASRGQTNYGYTF
TGCAGTGCTAGTCGTGGACAGACAAACTATGGCTACACCTTC
>-|TRBD1|TRBJ2-1|TRBV7-9
CASSTDRGRINEQFF
TGTGCCAGCAGCACGGACAGGGGGCGGATCAATGAGCAGTTCTTC
>few|-|TRBJ2-2|TRBV6-6
CASSYLGGGSSGELFF
TGTGCCAGCAGTTACTTGGGGGGCGGTAGTTCCGGGGAGCTGTTTTTT
>few|-|TRBJ2-3|TRBV2
CASSEDREDTQYF
TGTGCCAGCAGTGAAGACAGGGAGGATACGCAGTATTTT
>-|-|TRBJ1-1|TRBV29-1
CSVDPTGNTEAFF
TGCAGCGTTGATCCGACGGGGAACACTGAAGCTTTCTTT
>few|-|TRBJ1-5|TRBV19
CASSRREVGNQPQHF
TGTGCCAGTAGTCGCCGGGAGGTCGGCAATCAGCCCCAGCATTTT
>-|-|TRBJ2-5|TRBV7-2
CASSPAPRAGYETQYF
TGTGCCAGCAGCCCAGCCCCCCGAGCAGGTTATGAGACCCAGTACTTC
>-|-|TRBJ2-3|TRBV29-1
CSVEWYSRDTDTQYF
TGCAGCGTTGAGTGGTATAGTCGGGACACAGATACGCAGTATTTT